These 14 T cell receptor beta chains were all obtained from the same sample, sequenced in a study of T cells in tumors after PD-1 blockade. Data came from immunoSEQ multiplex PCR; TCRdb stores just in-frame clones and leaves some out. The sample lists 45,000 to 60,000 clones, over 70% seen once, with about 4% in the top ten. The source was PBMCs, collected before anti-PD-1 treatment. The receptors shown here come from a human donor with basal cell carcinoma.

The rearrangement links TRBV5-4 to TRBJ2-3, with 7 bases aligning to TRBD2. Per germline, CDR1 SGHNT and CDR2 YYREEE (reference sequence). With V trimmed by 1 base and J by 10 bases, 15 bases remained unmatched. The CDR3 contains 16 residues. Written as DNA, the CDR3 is TGTGCCAGCAGCTTGACCAGCGGGACCTCAAAGGATCCGCAGTATTTT. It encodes CASSLTSGTSKDPQYF.

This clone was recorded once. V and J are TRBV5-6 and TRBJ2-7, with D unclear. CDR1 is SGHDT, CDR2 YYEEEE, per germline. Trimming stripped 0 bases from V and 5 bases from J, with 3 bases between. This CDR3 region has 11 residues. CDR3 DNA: TGTGCCAGCAGCTTGGGGGACGAGCAGTACTTC. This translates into CASSLGDEQYF.

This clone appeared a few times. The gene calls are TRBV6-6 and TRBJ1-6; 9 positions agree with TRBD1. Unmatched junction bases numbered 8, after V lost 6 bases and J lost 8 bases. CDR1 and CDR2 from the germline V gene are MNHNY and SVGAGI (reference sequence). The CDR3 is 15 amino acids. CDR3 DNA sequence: TGTGCCAGCAGCCGGGACAGGGCGCTAGATTCACCCCTCCACTTT. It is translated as CASSRDRALDSPLHF.

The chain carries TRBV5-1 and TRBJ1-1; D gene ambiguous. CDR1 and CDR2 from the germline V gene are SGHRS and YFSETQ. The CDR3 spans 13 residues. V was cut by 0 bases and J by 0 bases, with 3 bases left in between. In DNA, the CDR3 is TGCGCCAGCAGCTTGGTTATGAACACTGAAGCTTTCTTT. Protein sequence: CASSLVMNTEAFF.

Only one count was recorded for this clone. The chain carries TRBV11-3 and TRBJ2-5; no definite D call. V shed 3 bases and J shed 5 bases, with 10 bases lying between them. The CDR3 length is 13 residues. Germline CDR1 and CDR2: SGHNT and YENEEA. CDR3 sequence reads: CASSLFSEETQYF. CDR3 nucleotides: TGTGCCAGCAGCTTGTTTTCGGAGGAGACCCAGTACTTC.

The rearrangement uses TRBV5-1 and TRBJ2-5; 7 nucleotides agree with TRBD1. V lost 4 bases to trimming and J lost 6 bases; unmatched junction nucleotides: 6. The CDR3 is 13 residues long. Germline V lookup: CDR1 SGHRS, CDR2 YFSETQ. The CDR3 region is CASSGDSPQTQYF. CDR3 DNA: TGCGCCAGCAGCGGGGACAGCCCCCAGACCCAGTACTTC.

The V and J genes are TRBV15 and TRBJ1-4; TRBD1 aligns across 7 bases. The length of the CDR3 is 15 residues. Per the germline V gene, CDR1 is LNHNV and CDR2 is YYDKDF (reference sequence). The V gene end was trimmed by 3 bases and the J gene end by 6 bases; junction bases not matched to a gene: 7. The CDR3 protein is CATSSSDREDEKLFF. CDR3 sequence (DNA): TGTGCCACCAGCAGCTCCGACAGGGAGGATGAAAAACTGTTTTTT.

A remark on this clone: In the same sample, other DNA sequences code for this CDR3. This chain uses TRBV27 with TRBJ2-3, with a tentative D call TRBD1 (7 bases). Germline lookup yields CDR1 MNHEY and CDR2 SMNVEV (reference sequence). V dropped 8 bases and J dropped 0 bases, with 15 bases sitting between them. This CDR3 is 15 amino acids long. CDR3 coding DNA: TGTGCCAGCTCCCTGACAGGGAGGAGCACAGATACGCAGTATTTT. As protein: CASSLTGRSTDTQYF.

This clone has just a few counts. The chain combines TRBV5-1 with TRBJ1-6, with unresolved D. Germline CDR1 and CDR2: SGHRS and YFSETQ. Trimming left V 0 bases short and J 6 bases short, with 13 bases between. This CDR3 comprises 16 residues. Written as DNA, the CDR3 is TGCGCCAGCAGCTTGGCCGCCAGCTTACCTAATTCACCCCTCCACTTT. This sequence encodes CASSLAASLPNSPLHF.

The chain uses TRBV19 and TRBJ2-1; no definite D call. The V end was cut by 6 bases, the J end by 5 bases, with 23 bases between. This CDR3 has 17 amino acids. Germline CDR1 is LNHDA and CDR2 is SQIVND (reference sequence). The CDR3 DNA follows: TGTGCCAGTAGAAGGGCCCACCCCCTCCCAAGAGACAATGAGCAGTTCTTC. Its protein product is CASRRAHPLPRDNEQFF.

Here the CDR3 reads CASSPRWGQETQYF. In DNA, the CDR3 is TGTGCCAGCAGCCCGAGATGGGGCCAAGAGACCCAGTACTTC. J is TRBJ2-5 and V is TRBV4-2; D call uncertain. V gave up 4 bases and J gave up 1 base, with 10 bases separating them. CDR1 and CDR2 from the germline V gene are LGHNA and YNFKEQ. This CDR3 is 14 amino acids long.

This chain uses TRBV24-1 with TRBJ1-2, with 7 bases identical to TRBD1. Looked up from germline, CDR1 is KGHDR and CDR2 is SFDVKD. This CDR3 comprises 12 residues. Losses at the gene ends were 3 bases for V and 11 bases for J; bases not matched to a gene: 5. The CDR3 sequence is CATSDPGTAYTF. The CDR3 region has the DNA TGTGCCACCAGTGATCCCGGGACAGCTTACACCTTC.

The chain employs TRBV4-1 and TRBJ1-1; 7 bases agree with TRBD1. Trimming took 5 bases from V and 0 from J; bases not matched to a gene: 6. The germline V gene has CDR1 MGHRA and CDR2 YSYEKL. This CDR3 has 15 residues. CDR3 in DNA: TGCGCCAGCAGCATAGGACAGGCTATGAACACTGAAGCTTTCTTT. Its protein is CASSIGQAMNTEAFF.

The CDR3: CASSARGLARTDTQYF. CDR3 nucleotides: TGTGCCAGCAGCGCCCGGGGACTAGCCCGCACAGATACGCAGTATTTT. The chain links TRBV9 to TRBJ2-3, with 9 bases matching TRBD2. Germline-derived CDR1 and CDR2 are SGDLS and YYNGEE. V shed 3 bases and J 1 base; nucleotides not matched to a gene: 6. This CDR3 has 16 amino acids.